Shown below are 10 T cell receptor beta chains from a single sample sequenced in a study of T cells in women clearing cervical HPV infection. Generated by immunoSEQ multiplex PCR, the TCRdb table keeps only in-frame clones and is missing some. This repertoire includes fewer than 25,000 clones. The specimen was blood buffy coat. The receptor source for this set is a woman between 18 and 70 years old with a cervical HPV16 infection that either progressed to CIN3+ or cleared (not recorded which).

As regards this clone: With the read ending 3 residues before the CDR3 end, the germline J gene is used to fill in that end. The V call is TRBV15, the J call TRBJ2-3, with TRBD2 matching over 10 bases. There are 19 residues in the CDR3. The germline V gene encodes CDR1 LNHNV and CDR2 YYDKDF (reference sequence). Trimming cost V 1 base and J 4 bases; bases outside gene matches: 14. Partial CDR3 DNA: TGTGCCACCAGCAGAGTCTTTCTAGCGGGGGCGGATTTAGCAGATACG. Its protein is CATSRVFLAGADLADT. The full CDR3 reads CATSRVFLAGADLADTQYF.

A word on this clone: The read terminates 3 residues ahead of where the CDR3 ends, so the germline J gene completes it. The V gene is TRBV29-1, the J gene TRBJ2-1; D may be TRBD1 (5 bases). Germline V gives CDR1 SQVTM, CDR2 ANQGSEA. The V and J ends lost 8 bases and 8 bases respectively, with 10 bases between them. CDR3 size: 10 residues. The covered CDR3 bases are TGCAGCTCCAGGGTGTATGAG. This gives the protein CSSRVYE. From start to end, the CDR3 is CSSRVYEQFF.

Details on this clone: The missing CDR3 end, 3 residues past where the read stops, is filled in from the germline J gene. The chain combines TRBV5-6 with TRBJ1-6, with D unresolved. Germline V lookup: CDR1 SGHDT, CDR2 YYEEEE. V was cut by 1 base and J by 8 bases, with 10 bases left in between. The CDR3 length is 14 residues. The CDR3 bases that were read are TGTGCCAGCAGCTTGTACCAGGATCATTCACCC. Its translation is CASSLYQDHSP. The full CDR3 sequence reads CASSLYQDHSPLHF.

Comment on this clone: The read ends 3 residues before the CDR3 terminus; that terminus is restored from the germline J gene. J is TRBJ2-2 and V is TRBV19, with 13 bases fitting TRBD2. The CDR3 is made up of 14 amino acids. Per germline, CDR1 LNHDA and CDR2 SQIVND (reference sequence). J lost 8 bases, V lost 6 bases, and 3 bases had no gene match. CDR3: CASRTSGGLGELFF. The covered CDR3 bases are TGTGCCAGTAGGACTAGCGGGGGGCTGGGGGAG.

Concerning this clone itself: The read gets to within 3 residues of the CDR3 end, and the germline J gene fills in the rest. V gene TRBV6-1 combines with J gene TRBJ2-4, with 7 positions matching TRBD1. This CDR3 is built from 14 residues. Germline CDR1 is MNHNS and CDR2 is SASEGT. Here the CDR3 reads CASSERGQLAGQYF. The covered CDR3 bases are TGTGCCAGCAGTGAAAGGGGACAGCTGGCTGGT.

Note on this clone: The CDR3 end is not reached by the read, which stops 3 residues before it; the germline J gene fills it in. This rearrangement joins TRBV15 to TRBJ1-2; a possible D gene is TRBD1 (6 bases). The CDR3 is 16 amino acids. CDR1 is LNHNV, CDR2 YYDKDF, per germline (reference sequence). V was trimmed by 0 bases and J by 5 bases, leaving 16 bases between them. CDR3 region: CATSRDRGPTGYGYTF. The DNA read from the CDR3 is TGTGCCACCAGCAGAGATCGAGGCCCTACAGGGTATGGC.

Comments on this clone: The read stops 3 residues short of the end of the CDR3; the missing end is completed from the germline J gene. The chain joins TRBV18 to TRBJ2-7, with 9 bases matching TRBD2. V lost 5 bases and J lost 1; bases outside the gene matches: 3. Germline V gene sequence: CDR1 KGHSH, CDR2 LQKENI. CDR3 length: 14 amino acids. CDR3 DNA (partial): TGTGCCAGCTCATCGACTAGCGGATCCTACGAG. Its protein product is CASSSTSGSYE. The full CDR3 protein is CASSSTSGSYEQYF.

With respect to this clone: The read is 3 residues too short to cover the CDR3 end, so that end is filled in from the germline J gene. The chain uses TRBV2 and TRBJ2-7, with TRBD1 matching 8 bases. Germline CDR1 reads SNHLY; CDR2 reads FYNNEI. This CDR3 is built from 14 residues. With 4 bases clipped from V and 5 bases from J, the junction kept 7 bases outside the gene matches. The CDR3 spells CASSADRGVNEQYF. Partial CDR3 DNA: TGTGCCAGCAGTGCCGACAGGGGAGTCAACGAG.

About this clone: Sequencing ends 3 residues short of the CDR3 end; the germline J gene provides the rest. The chain recombines TRBV20-1 with TRBJ2-1; TRBD1 matches 10 bases. The CDR3 totals 15 residues. Germline CDR1 and CDR2: DFQATT and SNEGSKA (reference sequence). J lost 7 bases, V lost 2 bases, and 8 bases had no gene match. The sequenced part of the CDR3 DNA is TGCAGTGCTAGATCCGGGACAGGGGATGTGAATGAG. This sequence encodes CSARSGTGDVNE. The full CDR3 reads CSARSGTGDVNEQFF.

Notes on this clone: The sequenced fragment ends 3 residues before the CDR3 boundary, so the rest is inferred from the germline J gene. The chain couples TRBV5-4 to TRBJ1-3; the D is unclear. V was cut by 5 bases and J by 6 bases, with 12 bases left in between. Germline V gene lookup returns CDR1 SGHNT and CDR2 YYREEE (reference sequence). The CDR3 is made up of 13 amino acids. The sequenced CDR3 bases are TGTGCCAGCAGGGTCATGGGCCAAAACACC. It codes for CASRVMGQNT. The full CDR3 is CASRVMGQNTIYF.